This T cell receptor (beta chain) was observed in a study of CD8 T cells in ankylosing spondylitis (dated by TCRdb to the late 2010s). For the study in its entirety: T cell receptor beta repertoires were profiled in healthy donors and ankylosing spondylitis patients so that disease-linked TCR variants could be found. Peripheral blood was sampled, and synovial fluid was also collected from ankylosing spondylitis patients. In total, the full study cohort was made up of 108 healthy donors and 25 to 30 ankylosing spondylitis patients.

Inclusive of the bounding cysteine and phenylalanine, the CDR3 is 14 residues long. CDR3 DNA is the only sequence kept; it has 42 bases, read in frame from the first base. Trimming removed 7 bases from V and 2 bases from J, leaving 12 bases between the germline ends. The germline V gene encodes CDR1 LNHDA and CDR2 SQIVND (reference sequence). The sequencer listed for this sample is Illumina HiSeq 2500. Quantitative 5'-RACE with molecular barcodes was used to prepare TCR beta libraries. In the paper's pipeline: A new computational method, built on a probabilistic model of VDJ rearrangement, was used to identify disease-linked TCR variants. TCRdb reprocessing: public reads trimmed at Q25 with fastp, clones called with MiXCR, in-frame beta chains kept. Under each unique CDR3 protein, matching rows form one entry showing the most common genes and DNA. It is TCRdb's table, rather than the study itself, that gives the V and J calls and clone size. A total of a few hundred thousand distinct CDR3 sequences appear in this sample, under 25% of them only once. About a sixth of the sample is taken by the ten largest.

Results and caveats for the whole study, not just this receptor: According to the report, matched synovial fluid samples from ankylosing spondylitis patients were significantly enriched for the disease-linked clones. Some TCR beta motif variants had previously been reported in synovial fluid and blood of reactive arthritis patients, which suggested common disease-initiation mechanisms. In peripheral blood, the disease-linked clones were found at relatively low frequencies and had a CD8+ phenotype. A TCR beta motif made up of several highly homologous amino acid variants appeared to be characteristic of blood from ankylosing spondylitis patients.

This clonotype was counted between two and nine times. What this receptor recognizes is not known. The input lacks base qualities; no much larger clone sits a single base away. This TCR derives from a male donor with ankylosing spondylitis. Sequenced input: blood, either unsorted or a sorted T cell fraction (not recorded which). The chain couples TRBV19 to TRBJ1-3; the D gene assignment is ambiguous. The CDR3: CASTDRVPGNTIYF. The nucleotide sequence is TGTGCCAGTACCGATCGGGTGCCTGGAAACACCATATATTTT.